Given below is one T cell receptor beta chain in context. Time point given: newly diagnosed GD, antithyroid drugs for less than 3 months. Generation of the TCR library employed RNA extracted from PBMCs. This entry is derived from a study of regulatory T cells in long-lasting Graves disease. Arm-PCR of CDR3 regions and iRepertoire HTBI primers were the basis on which TCR beta libraries were built. MiXCR, applied by TCRdb to the multiplex PCR reads, yields one record per CDR3 protein. Among about 400,000 distinct CDR3 sequences listed, around 15% were seen once. From germline, CDR1 is MDHEN and CDR2 SYDVKM. V was shortened by 8 bases and J by 0 bases, with 11 bases between the two germline ends. This CDR3 is built from 15 residues. A further study also used this sample, focusing on T cells in Graves' hyperthyroidism and ophthalmopathy. That paper states: Stable hyperthyroidism was told apart from ophthalmopathy by a model built on 13 V-J features.

The receptor was derived from a woman aged 18-29 years with Graves disease. The sequencing used peripheral blood mononuclear cells (PBMCs), collected at new diagnosis, from a patient treated with antithyroid drugs. The chain joins TRBV28 to TRBJ1-6; D uncertain. CDR3 sequence: CASGPVSSYNSPLHF. In DNA, the CDR3 is TGTGCCAGCGGACCAGTGAGCTCCTATAATTCACCCCTCCACTTT.